This paragraph covers one T cell receptor (beta chain) sequence. In the original processing: It was from reference gene primer amplification that nucleated cell counts were estimated. Sequencing was performed with immunoSEQ multiplex PCR; in TCRdb, only in-frame clones are kept and a portion is missing. V and J calls and clone size are given by that table; D and trimming were obtained from the DNA. The table has 130,000 or so clones, around four fifths seen once. This sample stems from a study of blood T cell repertoires in COVID-19. Study in general: The United States, Italy and Spain were the sources of the acute and convalescent COVID-19 samples. PBMCs, B-cell-depleted T cells, or T cells were the source of the cDNA or gDNA that made up the material.

J gave up 3 bases and V 8 bases, and 8 bases lay outside the gene matches. Germline CDR1 is MNHEY and CDR2 is SVGAGI. The CDR3 covers 15 residues. What was sequenced was peripheral blood. The TCR sequence derives from a human donor in a cohort sampled during active COVID-19. The chain carries TRBV6-5 and TRBJ1-2, with 11 bases aligning to TRBD1. CDR3 residues: CASASGTGGDYGYTF. The CDR3 bases are TGTGCCAGCGCGTCGGGGACAGGGGGGGACTATGGCTACACCTTC.